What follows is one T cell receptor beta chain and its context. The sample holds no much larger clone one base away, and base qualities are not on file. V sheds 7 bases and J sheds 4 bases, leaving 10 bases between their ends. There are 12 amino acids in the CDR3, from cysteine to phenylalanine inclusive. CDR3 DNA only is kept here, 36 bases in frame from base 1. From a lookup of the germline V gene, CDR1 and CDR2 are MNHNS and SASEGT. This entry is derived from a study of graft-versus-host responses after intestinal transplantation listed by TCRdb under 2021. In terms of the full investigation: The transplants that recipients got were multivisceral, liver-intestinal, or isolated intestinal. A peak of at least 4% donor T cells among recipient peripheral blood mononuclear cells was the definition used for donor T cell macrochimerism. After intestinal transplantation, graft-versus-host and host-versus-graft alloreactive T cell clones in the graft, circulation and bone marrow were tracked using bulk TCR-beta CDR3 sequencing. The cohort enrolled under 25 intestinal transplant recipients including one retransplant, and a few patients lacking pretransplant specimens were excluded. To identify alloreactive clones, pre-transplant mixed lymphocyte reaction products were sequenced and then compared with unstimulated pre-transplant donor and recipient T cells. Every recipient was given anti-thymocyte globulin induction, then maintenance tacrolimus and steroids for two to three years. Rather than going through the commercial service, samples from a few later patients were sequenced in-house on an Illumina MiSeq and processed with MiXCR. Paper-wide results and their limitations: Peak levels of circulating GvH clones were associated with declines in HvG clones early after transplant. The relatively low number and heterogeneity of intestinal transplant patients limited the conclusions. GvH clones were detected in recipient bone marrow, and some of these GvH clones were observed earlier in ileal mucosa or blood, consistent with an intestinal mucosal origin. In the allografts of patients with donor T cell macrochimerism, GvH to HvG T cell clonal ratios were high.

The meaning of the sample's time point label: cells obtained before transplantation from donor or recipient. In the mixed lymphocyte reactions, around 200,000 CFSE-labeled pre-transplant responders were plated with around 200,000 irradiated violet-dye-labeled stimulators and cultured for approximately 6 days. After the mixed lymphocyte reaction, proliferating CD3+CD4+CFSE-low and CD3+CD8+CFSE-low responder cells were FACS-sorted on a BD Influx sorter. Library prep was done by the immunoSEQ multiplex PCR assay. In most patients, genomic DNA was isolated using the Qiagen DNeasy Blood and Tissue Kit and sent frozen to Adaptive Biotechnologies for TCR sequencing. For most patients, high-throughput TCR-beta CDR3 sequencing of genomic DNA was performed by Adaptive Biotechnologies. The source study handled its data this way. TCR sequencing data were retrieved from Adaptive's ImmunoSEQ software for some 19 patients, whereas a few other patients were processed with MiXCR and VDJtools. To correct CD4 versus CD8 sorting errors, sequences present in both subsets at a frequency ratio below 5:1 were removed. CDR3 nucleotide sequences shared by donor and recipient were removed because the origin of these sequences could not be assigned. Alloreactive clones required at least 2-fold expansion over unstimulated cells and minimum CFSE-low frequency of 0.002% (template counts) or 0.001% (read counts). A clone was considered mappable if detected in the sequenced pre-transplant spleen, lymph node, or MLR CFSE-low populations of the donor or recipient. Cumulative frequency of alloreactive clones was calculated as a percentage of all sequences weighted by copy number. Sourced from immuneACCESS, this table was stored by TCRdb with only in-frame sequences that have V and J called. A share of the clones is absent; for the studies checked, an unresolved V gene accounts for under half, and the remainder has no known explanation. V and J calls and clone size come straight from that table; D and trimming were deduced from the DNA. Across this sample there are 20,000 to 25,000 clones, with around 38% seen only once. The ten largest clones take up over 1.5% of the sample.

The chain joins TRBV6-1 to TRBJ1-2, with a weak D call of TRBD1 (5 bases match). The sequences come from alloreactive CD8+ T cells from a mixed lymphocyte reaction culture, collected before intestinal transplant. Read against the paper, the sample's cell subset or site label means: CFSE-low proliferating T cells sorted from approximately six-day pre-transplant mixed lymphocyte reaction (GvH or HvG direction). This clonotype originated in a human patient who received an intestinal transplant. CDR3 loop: CASTGGSYGYTF. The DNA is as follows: TGTGCCAGCACCGGGGGGTCCTATGGCTACACCTTC.